This T cell receptor beta chain was captured by sequencing in a study of beta chain features in type 1 diabetes. As for the study in general: Age and gender were similar between patients and healthy donors, as were cell yields.

cDNA synthesis used the whole RNA isolate, giving expressed TCRB sequences. Assay used: immunoSEQ multiplex PCR; TCRdb lists only in-frame clones, some missing. Among about 900,000 clones, about 17% were seen once, and the ten largest hold about 0.025%. Overall study results and limits: A cDNA-based sequencing approach could over-represent cells with high TCR expression. Within the patient group, naive, central memory and Treg TCRB repertoires appeared more similar to each other than within healthy donors. The study found moderately but significantly shorter TCRB CDR3s in all four CD4+ subsets of Type 1 diabetes patients.

Details on this clone: The antigen is unknown.

The CDR3 length is 13 residues. Germline CDR1 is MDHEN and CDR2 is SYDVKM. Deletions cut 3 bases from V and 8 bases from J, with 11 bases between. The sequenced sample was naive CD4+ T cells from blood. V is TRBV28 and J is TRBJ2-4; tentative D call: TRBD2 (5 bases). The TCR comes from a woman aged 18-30 years in good health. The CDR3 loop is CASSLDEGDIQYF. The CDR3, as DNA: TGTGCCAGCAGTTTGGACGAGGGTGACATTCAGTACTTC.